These 8 T cell receptor beta chains were all obtained from the same sample, sequenced in a study of blood T cells in healthy people across ages. With a J-beta primer mix and a sample-barcoded 5' primer, a second PCR ran about 7 to 12 cycles. One entry per CDR3 protein results from TCRdb running MiXCR on the 5' RACE reads. The sample has 1,300,000 or so distinct CDR3 sequences; 59% are singletons. The sequencing input was blood. The receptors were sampled from a man between 18 and 29 years old in good health.

This clonotype was detected once. This chain joins TRBV7-2 and TRBJ2-3, with 11 bases that match TRBD2. V lost 2 bases and J lost 1; bases outside the gene matches: 14. The CDR3 extends over 20 amino acids. Germline-derived CDR1 and CDR2 are SGHTA and FQGNSA. The CDR3 region is CASSLRQGLAGGTGTDTQYF. The CDR3 bases are TGTGCCAGCAGCTTAAGACAGGGGTTAGCGGGGGGGACTGGCACAGATACGCAGTATTTT.

The chain has TRBV4-2 and TRBJ1-4; D might be TRBD1 (5 bases). This CDR3 contains 15 residues. V was cut by 4 bases and J by 8 bases, with 17 bases left in between. Per the germline V gene, CDR1 is LGHNA and CDR2 is YNFKEQ. CDR3 DNA: TGTGCCAGCAGCCCCAGGAGGGGTAGAGAAGAAAAACTGTTTTTT. Translating gives CASSPRRGREEKLFF.

The genes are TRBV11-2 and TRBJ2-1, with 7 bases identical to TRBD2. The J segment lost 9 bases and the V segment lost 5 bases, leaving 7 bases of the junction unmatched. The CDR3 spans 13 residues. In germline, CDR1 is SGHAT, CDR2 FQNNGV. CDR3: CASSPWGGAEQFF. The CDR3 DNA reads as TGTGCCAGCAGCCCATGGGGGGGAGCTGAGCAGTTCTTC.

The chain uses TRBV20-1 and TRBJ2-4, with 12 bases lining up with TRBD1. Near its end, the DNA agrees better with TRBJ2-7, so the J call may be wrong. From germline, CDR1 is DFQATT and CDR2 SNEGSKA (reference sequence). The CDR3 consists of 17 residues. The CDR3 spells CSARQGTGGALTHEQYF. CDR3 DNA: TGCAGTGCCCGTCAGGGGACAGGGGGCGCCTTGACCCACGAGCAGTACTTC.

This clonotype was found once. The V and J genes are TRBV29-1 and TRBJ2-1, with 8 bases matching TRBD2. Near its end, the DNA agrees better with TRBJ2-7, so the J call may be wrong. Per the germline V gene, CDR1 is SQVTM and CDR2 is ANQGSEA. The length of the CDR3 is 14 residues. CDR3 amino acids: CSAVGRAPYNEQYF. The CDR3 DNA reads TGCAGCGCCGTCGGGAGGGCCCCATACAATGAGCAGTACTTC.

As for this clonotype: Germline is not matched at one junction end, which may reflect a read error. The chain carries TRBV12-3 or TRBV12-4 and TRBJ2-5; 7 nucleotides line up with TRBD1. This CDR3 contains 14 residues. The CDR3 DNA is TGTGCCAGCAGTTTTTTCGACAGGGATGAGACCCAGTATTTC. Encoded protein: CASSFFDRDETQYF.

In regard to this clonotype: A read error may explain this, as a much larger clone is one base away. This sequence joins TRBV29-1 and TRBJ2-1, with 7 positions matching TRBD2. Germline V lookup: CDR1 SQVTM, CDR2 ANQGSEA. The V segment lost 6 bases and the J segment 9 bases; nucleotides outside the gene matches: 20. The CDR3 contains 16 residues. The CDR3 coding sequence is TGCAGCGTGGTTCACCCCCGGGCTAGCGGAACCAGTGAGCAGTTCTTC. The encoded protein is CSVVHPRASGTSEQFF.

V is TRBV10-1 and J is TRBJ2-4, with a weak D call TRBD2 (5 bases). Matching the DNA end better, TRBJ2-7 makes the J call doubtful. The CDR3 consists of 13 residues. The V gene's germline CDR1 is WNHNN and CDR2 SYGVQD (reference sequence). For the CDR3, the DNA is TGCGCCAGCAGTGGAGGGCATCCCTACGAGCAGTACTTC. Translation: CASSGGHPYEQYF.